This T cell receptor (beta chain) appears in the sequencing data of a study of TIL therapy for anti-PD-1-resistant metastatic lung cancer. Study outcomes and limitations: TIL cultures after expansion showed higher clonality and lower diversity than baseline tumor (median approximately 6% vs 31%).

In germline, CDR1 is LGHNA, CDR2 YSLEER. V shed 2 bases and J 5 bases; nucleotides not matched to a gene: 9. This CDR3 has 17 residues. As regards this clone: Its antigen is not identified.

Time point denoted: pre-treatment sample, taken before nivolumab and TIL therapy. Most excised metastases sampled were pleural nodules or supraclavicular lymph nodes. Tumor harvest preceded PD-1/PD-L1 blockade, followed by nivolumab treatment. The libraries were made with immunoSEQ v3. Only in-frame clones appear in the TCRdb table, and some are missing; sequencing was by immunoSEQ multiplex PCR. The repertoire consists of several thousand clones, with roughly 74% occurring once and the leading ten covering 7%. This chain connects TRBV4-3 to TRBJ2-3, with 11 bases aligning to TRBD1. The specimen comprised tumor tissue, sampled at baseline. The receptor was isolated from a person aged 25 to 80 with non-small cell lung cancer. The DNA for the CDR3 is TGCGCCAGCAGCCAAAATCCCCCCGGGACAGGGGGAGATACGCAGTATTTT. This codes for CASSQNPPGTGGDTQYF.